This T cell receptor beta chain was identified in a study of cytomegalovirus exposure and HLA in healthy donors. Study at large: Genotyping of some 400 donors showed that 80% to 85% belonged to the Caucasian-associated ancestry cluster.

13 Jbeta primers and 60 Vbeta primers were used for the PCR. The protocol was immunoSEQ multiplex PCR, while the TCRdb copy is restricted to in-frame clones and leaves out a portion. This sample has 75,000 to 95,000 clones, with 60% to 80% found just once. The germline V gene has CDR1 ENHRY and CDR2 SYGVKD. This CDR3 is built from 14 residues. V lost 0 bases and J lost 11, with 16 bases in between. Sequencing was performed on PBMCs. The chain couples TRBV10-3 to TRBJ1-2; perhaps TRBD1 as D (5 bases). The TCR was taken from a woman in her 30s in good health and CMV-seronegative. CDR3 DNA sequence: TGTGCCATCAGTGAGTCGAAAGGGGCGAATCCTTACACCTTC. This codes for CAISESKGANPYTF.